Following are 18 T cell receptor beta chains from one sample sequenced in a study of T cells in localized non-small cell lung cancer. The method was immunoSEQ multiplex PCR; TCRdb's version includes in-frame clones alone and lacks a portion of them. Of approximately 46,000 clones listed, roughly 79% are singletons. The sequences come from peripheral blood mononuclear cells, collected before any cancer treatment. The receptor source for this set is a man aged 35 to 69 with stage III lung adenocarcinoma.

By its share, this clone is medium-sized. This sequence joins TRBV19 and TRBJ1-5, with a possible D match to TRBD1 (5 bases). CDR1 is LNHDA, CDR2 SQIVND, per germline (reference sequence). V lost 9 bases, J lost 6 bases, and 15 bases lay in between. The CDR3 extends over 13 amino acids. CDR3 nucleotides: TGTGCCAGCGCACCGGGGACCGGTCAGCCCCAGCATTTT. This encodes CASAPGTGQPQHF.

The CDR3 DNA reads TGTGCCAGCTCAAAATCTGGGGCCAACGTCCTGACTTTC. Encoded protein: CASSKSGANVLTF. The gene calls are TRBV25-1 and TRBJ2-6, with D unclear. The CDR3 has 13 residues. With 8 bases removed from V and 1 base from J, the gap between germline ends came to 6 bases. The germline V gene encodes CDR1 MGHDK and CDR2 SYGVNS. The variable domain in full, with the rest retrieved from reference TRBV25-1 and TRBJ2-6, is EADIYQTPRYLVIGTGKKITLECSQTMGHDKMYWYQQDPGMELHLIHYSYGVNSTEKGDLSSESTVSRIRTEHFPLTLESARPSHTSQYLCASSKSGANVLTFGAGSRLTVL.

The V and J genes are TRBV5-6 and TRBJ2-7; 8 nucleotides line up with TRBD1. The germline CDR1 and CDR2 sequences are SGHDT and YYEEEE. CDR3 length: 15 residues. Unmatched junction bases numbered 8, after V lost 4 bases and J lost 2 bases. CDR3 residues: CASSRFRDRTYEQYF. The CDR3 bases are TGTGCCAGCAGCCGATTCCGGGACAGGACCTACGAGCAGTACTTC.

The CDR3 spells CASSPQAGDTEAFF. Written as DNA, the CDR3 is TGTGCCAGCTCACCACAGGCAGGGGACACTGAAGCTTTCTTT. The chain uses TRBV18 and TRBJ1-1, with TRBD1 as a possible D gene (6 bases). The CDR3 consists of 14 residues. The germline CDR1 and CDR2 sequences are KGHSH and LQKENI. The V end was cut by 1 base, the J end by 3 bases, with 9 bases between. Looking up the rest from reference TRBV18 and TRBJ1-1 gives the full variable domain: NAGVMQNPRHLVRRRGQEARLRCSPMKGHSHVYWYRQLPEEGLKFMVYLQKENIIDESGMPKERFSAEFPKEGPSILRIQQVVRGDSAAYFCASSPQAGDTEAFFGQGTRLTVV.

The chain joins TRBV28 to TRBJ1-2; D is unresolved. There are 13 residues in the CDR3. With 2 bases removed from V and 5 bases from J, the gap between germline ends came to 9 bases. Germline CDR1 MDHEN, CDR2 SYDVKM. This CDR3 is CASSLDAEYGYTF. CDR3 coding DNA: TGTGCCAGCAGTTTAGATGCCGAATATGGCTACACCTTC.

CDR3 residues: CASSQTGTGEETQYF. The DNA for the CDR3 is TGCGCCAGCAGCCAAACCGGGACAGGGGAAGAGACCCAGTACTTC. The gene calls are TRBV5-1 and TRBJ2-5; the match to TRBD1 covers 10 bases. Germline trimming cut 4 bases from V and 3 bases from J; bases unmatched to any gene: 6. Per the germline V gene, CDR1 is SGHRS and CDR2 is YFSETQ. The CDR3 spans 15 residues.

This chain joins TRBV6-6 and TRBJ2-1, with D perhaps TRBD1 or TRBD2 (5 bases each). Trimming shortened V by 6 bases and J by 15 bases, and 21 bases separated the two germline ends. The CDR3 is 13 amino acids. In germline, CDR1 is MNHNY, CDR2 SVGAGI (reference sequence). The chain's CDR3 is CASRIGTAHGAFF. CDR3 DNA sequence: TGTGCCAGCAGGATAGGGACCGCCCACGGGGCGTTCTTC.

This chain links TRBV19 with TRBJ2-2; TRBD2 aligns across 8 bases. The V gene's germline CDR1 is LNHDA and CDR2 SQIVND (reference sequence). V lost 4 bases and J lost 3; bases outside the gene matches: 1. The CDR3 has 14 amino acids. This CDR3 is CASSSGGYTGELFF. The CDR3 DNA reads TGTGCCAGTAGTAGCGGGGGGTACACCGGGGAGCTGTTTTTT.

The gene calls are TRBV6-1 and TRBJ1-4, with no clear D. The CDR3 sequence is 13 residues long. V dropped 6 bases and J dropped 8 bases, with 13 bases sitting between them. Per germline, CDR1 MNHNS and CDR2 SASEGT. CDR3 region: CASRTPGLEKLFF. The CDR3 DNA reads TGTGCCAGCAGGACACCGGGCCTGGAAAAACTGTTTTTT.

The chain couples TRBV27 to TRBJ2-3; D not resolved. The CDR3 extends over 15 amino acids. V was shortened by 0 bases and J by 5 bases, with 12 bases between the two germline ends. Germline CDR1 is MNHEY and CDR2 is SMNVEV (reference sequence). The CDR3, as DNA: TGTGCCAGCAGTTTATCGCTTGTCTCTCGAGATACGCAGTATTTT. This gives the protein CASSLSLVSRDTQYF.

CDR3 bases: TGTGCCAGCAGCGTAGTGGGTAAAGATACGCAGTATTTT. Protein: CASSVVGKDTQYF. The chain couples TRBV9 to TRBJ2-3; D is unclear. Germline V gives CDR1 SGDLS, CDR2 YYNGEE. This CDR3 comprises 13 residues. V shed 0 bases and J shed 5 bases, with 7 bases lying between them. Drawing the rest from reference TRBV9 and TRBJ2-3, the complete variable domain is DSGVTQTPKHLITATGQRVTLRCSPRSGDLSVYWYQQSLDQGLQFLIQYYNGEERAKGNILERFSAQQFPDLHSELNLSSLELGDSALYFCASSVVGKDTQYFGPGTRLTVL.

The rearrangement links TRBV6-6 to TRBJ2-7; D remains unclear. Trimming removed 0 bases at V and 0 bases at J, with 9 bases between. CDR3 length equals 15 residues. Germline CDR1 reads MNHNY; CDR2 reads SVGAGI (reference sequence). CDR3 nucleotides: TGTGCCAGCAGTTACTCCTGGCAGCGCTCCTACGAGCAGTACTTC. It specifies CASSYSWQRSYEQYF.

The chain couples TRBV6-4 to TRBJ2-3; tentatively, D is TRBD2 (6 bases). Germline V gene data show CDR1 as MRHNA and CDR2 as SNTAGT. The CDR3 length is 14 residues. The germline V and J ends were trimmed by 2 bases and 1 base, with 7 bases remaining between them. CDR3 protein: CASSDASGTDTQYF. The CDR3 DNA follows: TGTGCCAGCAGTGACGCTAGCGGCACAGATACGCAGTATTTT.

This clone was seen only once. The gene calls are TRBV14 and TRBJ1-6; TRBD1 matches 9 bases. This CDR3 has 15 residues. V dropped 4 bases and J dropped 7; count of bases not matched to a gene: 5. Germline loops: CDR1 SGHDN, CDR2 FVKESK. CDR3 amino acids: CASSLYDRGNSPLHF. The CDR3 DNA reads TGTGCCAGCAGCCTATATGACAGGGGGAATTCACCCCTCCACTTT.

A few counts support this clone. The gene calls are TRBV5-6 and TRBJ2-7, with TRBD2 identical over 14 bases. V trimming: 3 bases; J trimming: 2 bases; junction bases outside the gene matches: 1. Germline CDR1 SGHDT, CDR2 YYEEEE. CDR3 length: 15 amino acids. The CDR3 DNA reads TGTGCCAGCAGCTGGGGACTAGCGGGGGCCTACGAGCAGTACTTC. Translation: CASSWGLAGAYEQYF.

V is TRBV11-2 and J is TRBJ2-5; unclear D gene. Germline V gives CDR1 SGHAT, CDR2 FQNNGV. The ends were cut back, 6 bases at V and 5 bases at J, with 16 bases in the middle. This CDR3 contains 14 residues. The CDR3 spells CASSPRVRAETQYF. CDR3 DNA sequence: TGTGCCAGCAGTCCACGGGTACGTGCGGAGACCCAGTACTTC.

The chain combines TRBV7-2 with TRBJ1-4; D is ambiguous. Per germline, CDR1 SGHTA and CDR2 FQGNSA. The V and J ends lost 1 base and 10 bases respectively, with 10 bases between them. The CDR3 contains 13 residues. In nucleotides, the CDR3 is TGTGCCAGCAGCTTAGGGCAGAACGGAAAACTGTTTTTT. Residues: CASSLGQNGKLFF.

The chain joins TRBV7-2 to TRBJ1-5, with D possibly being TRBD1 (6 bases). There are 14 residues in the CDR3. The germline V and J ends were trimmed by 2 bases and 4 bases, with 9 bases remaining between them. Germline values: CDR1 SGHTA, CDR2 FQGNSA. CDR3 sequence: CASSLRTENQPQHF. Written as DNA, the CDR3 is TGTGCCAGCAGCTTAAGGACAGAAAATCAGCCCCAGCATTTT.